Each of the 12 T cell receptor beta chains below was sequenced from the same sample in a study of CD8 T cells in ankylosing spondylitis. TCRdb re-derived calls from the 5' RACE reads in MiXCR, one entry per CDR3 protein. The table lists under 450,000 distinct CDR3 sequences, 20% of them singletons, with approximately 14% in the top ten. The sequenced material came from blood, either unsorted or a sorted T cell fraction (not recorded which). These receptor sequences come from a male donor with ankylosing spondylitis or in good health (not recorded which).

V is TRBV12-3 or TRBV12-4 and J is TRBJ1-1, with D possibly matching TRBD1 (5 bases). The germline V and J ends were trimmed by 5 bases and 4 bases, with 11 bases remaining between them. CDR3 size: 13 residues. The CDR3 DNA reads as TGTGCCAGCAGTCCAGGGATCGGCACTGAAGCTTTCTTT. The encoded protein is CASSPGIGTEAFF.

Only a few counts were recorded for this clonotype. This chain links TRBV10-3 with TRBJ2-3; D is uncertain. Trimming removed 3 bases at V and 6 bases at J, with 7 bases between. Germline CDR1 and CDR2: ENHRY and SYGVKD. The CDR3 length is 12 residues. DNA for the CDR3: TGTGCCATCAGTGACCAGGAGGATACGCAGTATTTT. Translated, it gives CAISDQEDTQYF.

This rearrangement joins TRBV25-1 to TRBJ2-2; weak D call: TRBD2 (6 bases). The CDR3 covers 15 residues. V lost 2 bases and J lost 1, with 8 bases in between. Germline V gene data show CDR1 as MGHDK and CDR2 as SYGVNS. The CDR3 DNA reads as TGTGCCAGCAGTGAACGAGCGGGGAACACCGGGGAGCTGTTTTTT. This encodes CASSERAGNTGELFF. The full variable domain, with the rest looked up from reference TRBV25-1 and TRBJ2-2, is EADIYQTPRYLVIGTGKKITLECSQTMGHDKMYWYQQDPGMELHLIHYSYGVNSTEKGDLSSESTVSRIRTEHFPLTLESARPSHTSQYLCASSERAGNTGELFFGEGSRLTVL.

CDR3 protein: CASSLAPGTGYEQYF. CDR3 DNA sequence: TGTGCCAGCAGTTTAGCTCCCGGGACAGGGTACGAGCAGTACTTC. V gene TRBV12-3 or TRBV12-4 combines with J gene TRBJ2-7; 9 bases agree with TRBD1. The CDR3 totals 15 residues. Unmatched junction bases numbered 4, after V lost 0 bases and J lost 4 bases.

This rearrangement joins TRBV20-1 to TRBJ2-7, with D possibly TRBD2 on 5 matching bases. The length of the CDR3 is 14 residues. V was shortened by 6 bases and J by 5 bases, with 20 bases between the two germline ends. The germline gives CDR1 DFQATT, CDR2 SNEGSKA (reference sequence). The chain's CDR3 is CSAPSQLLRDEQYF. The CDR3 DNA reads TGCAGTGCCCCTAGCCAGCTCCTAAGGGACGAGCAGTACTTC.

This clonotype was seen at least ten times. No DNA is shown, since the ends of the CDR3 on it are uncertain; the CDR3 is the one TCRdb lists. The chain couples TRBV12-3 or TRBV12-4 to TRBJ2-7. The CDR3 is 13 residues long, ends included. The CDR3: CASSSSDGYEQYF.

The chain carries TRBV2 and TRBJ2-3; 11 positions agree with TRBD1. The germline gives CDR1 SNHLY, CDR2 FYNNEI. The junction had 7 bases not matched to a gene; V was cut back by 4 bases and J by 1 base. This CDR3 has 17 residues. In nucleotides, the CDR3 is TGTGCCAGCAGTGGGGGACAGGGGGTTGTGGGCACAGATACGCAGTATTTT. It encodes CASSGGQGVVGTDTQYF. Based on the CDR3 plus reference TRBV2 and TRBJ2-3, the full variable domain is EPEVTQTPSHQVTQMGQEVILRCVPISNHLYFYWYRQILGQKVEFLVSFYNNEISEKSEIFDDQFSVERPDGSNFTLKIRSTKLEDSAMYFCASSGGQGVVGTDTQYFGPGTRLTVL.

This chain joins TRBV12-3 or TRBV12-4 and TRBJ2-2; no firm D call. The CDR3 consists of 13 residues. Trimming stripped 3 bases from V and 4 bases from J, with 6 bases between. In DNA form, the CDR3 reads TGTGCCAGCAGTTTCTCCCCCACCGGGGAGCTGTTTTTT. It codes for CASSFSPTGELFF.

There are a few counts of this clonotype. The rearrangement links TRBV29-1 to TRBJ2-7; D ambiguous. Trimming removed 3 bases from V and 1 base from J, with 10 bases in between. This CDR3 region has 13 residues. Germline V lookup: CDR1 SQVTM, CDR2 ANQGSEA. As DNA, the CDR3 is TGCAGCGTTGAGGCGCAGGATTCCTACGAGCAGTACTTC. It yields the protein CSVEAQDSYEQYF.

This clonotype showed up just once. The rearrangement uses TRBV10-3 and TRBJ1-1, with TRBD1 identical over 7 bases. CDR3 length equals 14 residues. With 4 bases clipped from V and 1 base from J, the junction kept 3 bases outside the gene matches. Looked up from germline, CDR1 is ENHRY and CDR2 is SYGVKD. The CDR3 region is CAISVGQRNTEAFF. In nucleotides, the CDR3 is TGTGCCATCAGTGTGGGACAGAGGAACACTGAAGCTTTCTTT.

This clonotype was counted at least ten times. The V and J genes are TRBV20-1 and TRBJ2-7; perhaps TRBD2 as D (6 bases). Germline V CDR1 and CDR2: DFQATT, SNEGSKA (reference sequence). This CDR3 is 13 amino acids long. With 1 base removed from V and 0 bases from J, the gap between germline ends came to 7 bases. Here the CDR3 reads CSARGTNSYEQYF. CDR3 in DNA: TGCAGTGCTAGAGGGACTAACTCCTACGAGCAGTACTTC.

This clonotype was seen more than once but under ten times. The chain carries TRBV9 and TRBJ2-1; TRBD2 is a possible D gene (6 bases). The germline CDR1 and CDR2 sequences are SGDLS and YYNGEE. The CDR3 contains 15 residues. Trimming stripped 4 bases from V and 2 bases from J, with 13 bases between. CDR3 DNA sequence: TGTGCCAGCAGCCCGACCGGGACTCCCTACAATGAGCAGTTCTTC. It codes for CASSPTGTPYNEQFF.